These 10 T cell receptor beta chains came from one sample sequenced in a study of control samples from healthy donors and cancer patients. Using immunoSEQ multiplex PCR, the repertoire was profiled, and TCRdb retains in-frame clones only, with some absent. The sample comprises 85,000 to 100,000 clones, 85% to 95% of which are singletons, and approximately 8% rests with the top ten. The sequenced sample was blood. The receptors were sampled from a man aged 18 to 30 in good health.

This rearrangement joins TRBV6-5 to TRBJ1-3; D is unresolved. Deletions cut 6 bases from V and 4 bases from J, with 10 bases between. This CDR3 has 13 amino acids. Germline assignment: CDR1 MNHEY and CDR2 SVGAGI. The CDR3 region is CASRDSEGNTIYF. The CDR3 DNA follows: TGTGCCAGCAGGGACTCCGAGGGAAACACCATATATTTT.

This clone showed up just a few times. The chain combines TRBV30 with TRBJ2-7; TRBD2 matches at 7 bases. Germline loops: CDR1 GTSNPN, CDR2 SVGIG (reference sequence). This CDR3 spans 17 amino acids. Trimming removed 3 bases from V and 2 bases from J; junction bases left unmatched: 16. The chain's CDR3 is CAWSLPPRLAATYEQYF. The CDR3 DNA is TGTGCCTGGAGCCTCCCCCCGAGACTAGCCGCAACCTACGAGCAGTACTTC.

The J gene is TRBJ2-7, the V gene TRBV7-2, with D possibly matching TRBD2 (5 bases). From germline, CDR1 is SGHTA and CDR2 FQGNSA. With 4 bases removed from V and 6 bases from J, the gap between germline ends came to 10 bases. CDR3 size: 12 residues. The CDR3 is CASSYHGIEQYF. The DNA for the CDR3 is TGTGCCAGCAGCTACCACGGGATCGAGCAGTACTTC.

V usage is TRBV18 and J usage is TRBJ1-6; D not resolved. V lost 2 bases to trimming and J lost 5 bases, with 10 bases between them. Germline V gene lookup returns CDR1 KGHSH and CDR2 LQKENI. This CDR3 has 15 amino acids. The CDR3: CASSPRRSNNSPLHF. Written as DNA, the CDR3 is TGTGCCAGCTCACCAAGGCGCAGTAATAATTCACCCCTCCACTTT. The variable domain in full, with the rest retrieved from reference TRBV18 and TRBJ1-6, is NAGVMQNPRHLVRRRGQEARLRCSPMKGHSHVYWYRQLPEEGLKFMVYLQKENIIDESGMPKERFSAEFPKEGPSILRIQQVVRGDSAAYFCASSPRRSNNSPLHFGNGTRLTVT.

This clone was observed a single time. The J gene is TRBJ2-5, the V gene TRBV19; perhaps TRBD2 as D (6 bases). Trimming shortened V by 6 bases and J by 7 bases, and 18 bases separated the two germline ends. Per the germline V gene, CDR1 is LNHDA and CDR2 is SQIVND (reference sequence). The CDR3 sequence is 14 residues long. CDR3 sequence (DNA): TGTGCCAGTAGGATCGACGGGACTCGAGGGACCCAGTACTTC. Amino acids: CASRIDGTRGTQYF.

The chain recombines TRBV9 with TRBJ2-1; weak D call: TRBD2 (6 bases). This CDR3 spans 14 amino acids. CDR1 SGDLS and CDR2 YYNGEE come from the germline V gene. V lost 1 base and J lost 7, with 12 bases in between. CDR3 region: CASSVLSSGNEQFF. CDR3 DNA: TGTGCCAGCAGCGTATTGAGTAGCGGAAATGAGCAGTTCTTC.

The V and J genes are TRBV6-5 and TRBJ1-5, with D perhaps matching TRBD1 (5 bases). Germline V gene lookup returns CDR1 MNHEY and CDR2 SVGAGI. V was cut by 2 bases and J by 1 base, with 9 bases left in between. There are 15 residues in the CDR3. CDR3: CASSYDAGSNQPQHF. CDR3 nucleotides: TGTGCCAGCAGTTACGACGCAGGGAGCAATCAGCCCCAGCATTTT.

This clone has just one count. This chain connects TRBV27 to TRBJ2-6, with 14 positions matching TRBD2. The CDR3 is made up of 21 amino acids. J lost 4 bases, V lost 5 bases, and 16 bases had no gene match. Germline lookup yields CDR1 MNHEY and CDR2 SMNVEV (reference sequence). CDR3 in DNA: TGTGCCAGCAGTGGCCCCCGACTAGCGGGGGGGCCCAAGGGAGGGGCCAACGTCCTGACTTTC. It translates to CASSGPRLAGGPKGGANVLTF.

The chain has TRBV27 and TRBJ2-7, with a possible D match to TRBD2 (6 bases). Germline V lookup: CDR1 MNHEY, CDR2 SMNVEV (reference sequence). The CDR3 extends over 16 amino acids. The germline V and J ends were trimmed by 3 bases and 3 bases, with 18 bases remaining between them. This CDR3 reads CASSFSGTGNVYEQYF. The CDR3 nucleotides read TGTGCCAGCAGTTTCTCTGGGACTGGGAACGTCTACGAGCAGTACTTC.

The CDR3 loop reads CASSLGQGGVYEQYF. CDR3 DNA: TGTGCCAGCAGCTTGGGACAGGGTGGAGTCTACGAGCAGTACTTC. The V and J genes are TRBV7-6 and TRBJ2-7, with 9 bases identical to TRBD1. Germline lookup yields CDR1 SGHVS and CDR2 FNYEAQ. This CDR3 region has 15 residues. Trimming cost V 3 bases and J 3 bases; bases outside gene matches: 6. Full variable domain (outside the CDR3, taken from reference TRBV7-6 and TRBJ2-7): GAGVSQSPRYKVTKRGQDVALRCDPISGHVSLYWYRQALGQGPEFLTYFNYEAQQDKSGLPNDRFSAERPEGSISTLTIQRTEQRDSAMYRCASSLGQGGVYEQYFGPGTRLTVT.